This T cell receptor (beta chain) was sequenced in a study of cytomegalovirus exposure and HLA in healthy donors. Study details: Unique TCRs from HLA-typed donors, approximately 80 million of them, were held in an early data release.

V was trimmed by 4 bases and J by 0 bases, leaving 10 bases between them. This CDR3 is built from 15 residues. The germline V gene encodes CDR1 SGDLS and CDR2 YYNGEE. PCR amplification relied on 60 Vbeta primers (plus 13 Jbeta primers). Method: immunoSEQ multiplex PCR; TCRdb's copy keeps in-frame clones and lacks some. The specimen's table records 200,000 to 250,000 clones. This TCR came from a woman aged 30 to 39 in good health and CMV-seropositive. The J gene is TRBJ1-4, the V gene TRBV9; no reliable D call. Sequenced input: PBMCs. The CDR3 DNA follows: TGTGCCAGCAGCCTACGGAGTGCAACTAATGAAAAACTGTTTTTT. Translation gives CASSLRSATNEKLFF.